This T cell receptor beta chain was retrieved from a study of blood T cell repertoires in COVID-19. Study in general: From the United States, Italy and Spain came samples of acute and convalescent COVID-19.

CDR3 length: 13 amino acids. Trimming cost V 5 bases and J 4 bases; bases outside gene matches: 6. Per the germline V gene, CDR1 is SQVTM and CDR2 is ANQGSEA. Source study methods: Nucleated cell counts were estimated from reference gene primer amplification. Clones were read by immunoSEQ multiplex PCR, and TCRdb kept only the in-frame ones, dropping some. That table supplies the V and J calls and clone size; D and trimming were determined from the DNA. The data show a few hundred thousand clones, approximately 80% seen once. The chain couples TRBV29-1 to TRBJ1-2; 8 positions match TRBD1. The specimen was peripheral blood. The clonotype comes from a man aged 35 to 55 who had recovered from COVID-19. CDR3 nucleotide sequence: TGCAGCGTTTCGACAGGGGCTTCCTATGGCTACACCTTC. Amino acids: CSVSTGASYGYTF.